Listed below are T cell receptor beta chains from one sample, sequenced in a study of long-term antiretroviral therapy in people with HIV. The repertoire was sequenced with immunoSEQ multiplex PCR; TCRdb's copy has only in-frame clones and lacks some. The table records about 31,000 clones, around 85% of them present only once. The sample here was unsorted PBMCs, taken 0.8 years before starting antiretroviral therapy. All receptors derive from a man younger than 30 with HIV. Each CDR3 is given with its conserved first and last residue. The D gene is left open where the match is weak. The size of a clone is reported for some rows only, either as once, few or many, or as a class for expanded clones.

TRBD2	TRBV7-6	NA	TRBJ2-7	TGTGCCAGCAGCCACGCCCTGCGGGGGGCCTCCTACGAGCAGTACTTC	CASSHALRGASYEQYF
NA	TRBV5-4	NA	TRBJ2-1	TGTGCCAGCAGCTACGCTAGTGGGCTTGATGAGCAGTTCTTC	CASSYASGLDEQFF
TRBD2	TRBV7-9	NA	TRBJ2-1	TGTGCCAGCAGCCCCGGGACTAGCGTTTTCAATGAGCAGTTCTTC	CASSPGTSVFNEQFF
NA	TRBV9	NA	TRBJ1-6	TGTGCCAGCGGGGCGTCCACCAATTCACCCCTCCACTTT	CASGASTNSPLHF
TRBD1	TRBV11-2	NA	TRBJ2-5	TGTGCCAGCAGCTTAAGGGGACAGGGGCAAGAGACCCAGTACTTC	CASSLRGQGQETQYF
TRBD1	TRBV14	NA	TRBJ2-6	TGTGCCAGCAGCCGTGGGGGGACAGGGTTCTCTGGGGCCAACGTCCTGACTTTC	CASSRGGTGFSGANVLTF
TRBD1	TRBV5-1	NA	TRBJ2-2	TGCGCCAGCAGCGTTTCCGGGACAGGGACTTTCACCGGGGAGCTGTTTTTT	CASSVSGTGTFTGELFF
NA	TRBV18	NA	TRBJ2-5	TGTGCCAGCTCACATAAAGCAGGGCAAGAGACCCAGTACTTC	CASSHKAGQETQYF
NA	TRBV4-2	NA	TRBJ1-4	TGTGCCAGCAGCCAAGAGGCGGGGGTGGGAGCCGGTGATGAAAAACTGTTTTTT	CASSQEAGVGAGDEKLFF
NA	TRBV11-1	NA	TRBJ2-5	TGTGCCAGCAGCTCCGGGGTCCAAGAGACCCAGTACTTC	CASSSGVQETQYF
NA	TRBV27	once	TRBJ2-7	TGTGCCAGCAGTTTCGAACAGAACCACGAGCAGTACTTC	CASSFEQNHEQYF
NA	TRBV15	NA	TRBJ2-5	TGTGCCACCAGCAGAGATCTTGAGGATGGGGTGACCCAGTACTTC	CATSRDLEDGVTQYF
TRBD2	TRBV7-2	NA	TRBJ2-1	TGTGCCAGCACCCCGGGAGGGCCCGTCAATGAGCAGTTCTTC	CASTPGGPVNEQFF
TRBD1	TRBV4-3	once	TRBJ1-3	TGCGCCAGCAGCCAATCCGACAGGGCGTGGGGAAACACCATATATTTT	CASSQSDRAWGNTIYF
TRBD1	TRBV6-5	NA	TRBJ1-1	TGTGCCAGCAGGGGGACAGAGGCCCTTGAAGCTTTCTTT	CASRGTEALEAFF
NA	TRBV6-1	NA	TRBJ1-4	TGTGCCAGCAGTGAAGGATGGTTCCGAGAAAAACTGTTTTTT	CASSEGWFREKLFF
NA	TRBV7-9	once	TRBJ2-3	TGTGCCAGCAGCCCGTCCTCCCCAACAGATACGCAGTATTTT	CASSPSSPTDTQYF
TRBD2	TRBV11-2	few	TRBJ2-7	TGTGCCAGCAGCCCCGGGACTACCTACGAGCAGTACTTC	CASSPGTTYEQYF
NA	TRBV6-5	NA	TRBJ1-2	TGTGCCAGCAGTGGTATCTATGGCTACACCTTC	CASSGIYGYTF
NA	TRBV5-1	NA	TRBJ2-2	TGCGCCAGCAGAAAGAAAGTGGGGTCAGCAGACACCGGGGAGCTGTTTTTT	CASRKKVGSADTGELFF
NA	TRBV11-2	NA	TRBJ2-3	TGTGCCAGCAGCAATCCCGGGACTAGCACAGATACGCAGTATTTT	CASSNPGTSTDTQYF
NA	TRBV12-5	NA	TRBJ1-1	TGTGCTAGTGGTTCCGGGTTCCTCACTGAAGCTTTCTTT	CASGSGFLTEAFF
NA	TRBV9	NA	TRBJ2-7	TGTGCCAGCAGCGTAGATCCTCTGGGATACTACGAGCAGTACTTC	CASSVDPLGYYEQYF
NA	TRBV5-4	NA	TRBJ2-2	TGTGCCAGCAGCCTTGGACAGTCCAACACCGGGGAGCTGTTTTTT	CASSLGQSNTGELFF
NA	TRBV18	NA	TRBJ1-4	TGTGCCAGCTCACCACCGTCGGCATCGCGACTGTTTTTT	CASSPPSASRLFF
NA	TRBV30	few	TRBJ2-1	TGTGCCTGGGAACTTCCGGGGCTGAATGAGCAGTTCTTC	CAWELPGLNEQFF
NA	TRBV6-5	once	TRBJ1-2	TGTGCCGTCACCGGGACATCCAACTATGGCTACACCTTC	CAVTGTSNYGYTF
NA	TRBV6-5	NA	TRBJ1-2	TGTGCCAGCAGTTACACCCGACAGTATGGCTACACCTTC	CASSYTRQYGYTF
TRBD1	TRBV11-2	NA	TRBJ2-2	TGTGCCAGCAGCTTAACAGGGGTCACCGGGGAGCTGTTTTTT	CASSLTGVTGELFF
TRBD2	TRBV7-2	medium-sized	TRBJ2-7	TGTGCCAGCAGCTTAGGGTGGGAGGGCCTTCAGGAGCAGTACTTC	CASSLGWEGLQEQYF
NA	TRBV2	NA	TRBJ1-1	TGTGCCAGCAGTATTGGTATGAACACTGAAGCTTTCTTT	CASSIGMNTEAFF
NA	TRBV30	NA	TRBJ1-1	TGTGCCTGGAGTGTACGGGGGCAGAAAACCATTGAAGCTTTCTTT	CAWSVRGQKTIEAFF
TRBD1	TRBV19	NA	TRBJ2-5	TGTGCCAGTAGTGCAAGACAGGGTGGAGAGACCCAGTACTTC	CASSARQGGETQYF
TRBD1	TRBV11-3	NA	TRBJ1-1	TGTGCCAGCAGCTTAACAGGGGGCGGCACTGAAGCTTTCTTT	CASSLTGGGTEAFF
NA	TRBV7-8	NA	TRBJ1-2	TGTGCTTCGGCGGGGGGCAATAGTAGTGGCTACACCTTC	CASAGGNSSGYTF
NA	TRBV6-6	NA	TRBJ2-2	TGTGCCAGCAGTCTTGGGTCCGGGGAGCTGTTTTTT	CASSLGSGELFF
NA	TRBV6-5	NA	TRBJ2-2	TGTGCCAGCAGTTACGACCTCCCGGGGAACACCGGGGAGCTGTTTTTT	CASSYDLPGNTGELFF
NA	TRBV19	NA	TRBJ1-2	TGTGCCAGTAGTATGTCTCCCGGGTTGGGAGGCTACACCTTC	CASSMSPGLGGYTF
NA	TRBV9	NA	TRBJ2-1	TGTGCCAGCAGCCCCCGTGGGACACAGTACAGTTTGAATGAGCAGTTCTTC	CASSPRGTQYSLNEQFF
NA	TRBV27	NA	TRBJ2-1	TGTGCCAGCACTCCGGGGCGGGAAAATTCCTACAATGAGCAGTTCTTC	CASTPGRENSYNEQFF
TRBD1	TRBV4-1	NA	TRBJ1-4	TGCGCCAGCAGCCAAGTGGACAGGGAAAATGAAAAACTGTTTTTT	CASSQVDRENEKLFF